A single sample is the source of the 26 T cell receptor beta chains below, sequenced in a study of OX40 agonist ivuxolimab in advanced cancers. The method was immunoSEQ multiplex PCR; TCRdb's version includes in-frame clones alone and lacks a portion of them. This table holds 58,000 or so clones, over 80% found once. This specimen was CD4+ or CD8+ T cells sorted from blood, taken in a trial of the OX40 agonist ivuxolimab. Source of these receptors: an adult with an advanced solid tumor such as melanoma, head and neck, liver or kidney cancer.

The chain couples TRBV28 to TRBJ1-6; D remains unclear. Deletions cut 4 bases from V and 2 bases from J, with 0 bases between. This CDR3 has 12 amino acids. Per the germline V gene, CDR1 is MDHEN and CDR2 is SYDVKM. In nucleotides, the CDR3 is TGTGCCAGCAGTTCCTATAATTCACCCCTCCACTTT. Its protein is CASSSYNSPLHF.

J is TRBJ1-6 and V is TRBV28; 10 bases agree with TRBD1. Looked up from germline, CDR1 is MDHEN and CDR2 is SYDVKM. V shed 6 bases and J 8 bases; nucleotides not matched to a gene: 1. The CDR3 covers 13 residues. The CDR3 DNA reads TGTGCCAGCAGGGGGACAGGGGATTCACCCCTCCACTTT. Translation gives CASRGTGDSPLHF.

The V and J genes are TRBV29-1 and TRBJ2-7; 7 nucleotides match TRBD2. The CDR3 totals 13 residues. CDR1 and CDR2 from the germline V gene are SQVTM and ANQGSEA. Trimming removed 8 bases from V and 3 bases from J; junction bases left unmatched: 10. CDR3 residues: CSSGRDLSYEQYF. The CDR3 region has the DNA TGCAGCTCTGGGAGGGACCTGAGCTACGAGCAGTACTTC.

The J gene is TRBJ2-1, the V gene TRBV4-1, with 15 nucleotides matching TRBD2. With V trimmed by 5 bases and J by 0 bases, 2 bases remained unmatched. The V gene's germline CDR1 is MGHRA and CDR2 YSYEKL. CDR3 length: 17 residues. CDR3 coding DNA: TGCGCCAGCAGCGGGACTAGCGGGGGGAGCTCCTACAATGAGCAGTTCTTC. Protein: CASSGTSGGSSYNEQFF.

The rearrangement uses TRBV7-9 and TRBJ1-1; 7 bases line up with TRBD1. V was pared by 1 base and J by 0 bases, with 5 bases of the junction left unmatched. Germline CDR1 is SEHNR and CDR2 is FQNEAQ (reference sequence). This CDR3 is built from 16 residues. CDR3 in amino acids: CASSLGTGGMNTEAFF. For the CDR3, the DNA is TGTGCCAGCAGCTTAGGGACAGGCGGCATGAACACTGAAGCTTTCTTT.

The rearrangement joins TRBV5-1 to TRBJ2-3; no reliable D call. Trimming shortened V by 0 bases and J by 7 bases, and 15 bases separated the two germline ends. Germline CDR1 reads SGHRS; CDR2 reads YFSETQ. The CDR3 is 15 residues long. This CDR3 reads CASSLAEASGYTQYF. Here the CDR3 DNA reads TGCGCCAGCAGCTTGGCCGAGGCGTCCGGTTATACGCAGTATTTT. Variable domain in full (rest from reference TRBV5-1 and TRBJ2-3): KAGVTQTPRYLIKTRGQQVTLSCSPISGHRSVSWYQQTPGQGLQFLFEYFSETQRNKGNFPGRFSGRQFSNSRSEMNVSTLELGDSALYLCASSLAEASGYTQYFGPGTRLTVL.

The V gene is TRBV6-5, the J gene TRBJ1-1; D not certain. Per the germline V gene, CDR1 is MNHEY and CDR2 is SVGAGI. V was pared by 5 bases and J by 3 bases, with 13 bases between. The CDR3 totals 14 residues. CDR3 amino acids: CASSRPEKYTEAFF. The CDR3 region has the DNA TGTGCCAGCAGTCGTCCAGAAAAGTACACTGAAGCTTTCTTT.

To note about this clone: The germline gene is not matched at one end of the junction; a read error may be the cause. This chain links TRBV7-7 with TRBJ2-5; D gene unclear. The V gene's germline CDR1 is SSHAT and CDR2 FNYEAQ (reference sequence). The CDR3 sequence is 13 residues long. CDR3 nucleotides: TGTGCTAGCAGCTTATGGGGACAAGAGACCCAGTACTTC. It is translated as CASSLWGQETQYF.

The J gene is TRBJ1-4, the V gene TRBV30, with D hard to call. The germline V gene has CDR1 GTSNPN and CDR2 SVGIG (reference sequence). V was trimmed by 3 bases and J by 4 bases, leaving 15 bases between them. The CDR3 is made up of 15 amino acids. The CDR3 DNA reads TGTGCCTGGAGGGCCGCCTCGGGCTTTAATGAAAAACTGTTTTTT. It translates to CAWRAASGFNEKLFF.

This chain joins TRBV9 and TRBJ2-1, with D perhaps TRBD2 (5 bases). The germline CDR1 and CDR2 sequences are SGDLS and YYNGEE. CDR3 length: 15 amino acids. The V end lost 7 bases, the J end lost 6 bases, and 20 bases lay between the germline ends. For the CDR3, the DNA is TGTGCCAGCGGCCCCTGGGGAGTACTACGCAATGAGCAGTTCTTC. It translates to CASGPWGVLRNEQFF.

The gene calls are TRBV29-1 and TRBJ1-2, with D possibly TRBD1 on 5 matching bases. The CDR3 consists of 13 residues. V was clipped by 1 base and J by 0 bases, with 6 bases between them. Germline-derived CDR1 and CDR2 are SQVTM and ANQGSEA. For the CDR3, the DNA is TGCAGCGTTGAAGCAGGGCCTAACTATGGCTACACCTTC. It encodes CSVEAGPNYGYTF.

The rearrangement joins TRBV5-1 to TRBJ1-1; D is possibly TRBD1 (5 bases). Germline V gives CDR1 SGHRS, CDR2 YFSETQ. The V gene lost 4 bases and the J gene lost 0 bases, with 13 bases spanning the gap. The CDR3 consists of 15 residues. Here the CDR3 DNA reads TGCGCCAGCAGCCGCTCGGGGGGTTTGAACACTGAAGCTTTCTTT. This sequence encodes CASSRSGGLNTEAFF.

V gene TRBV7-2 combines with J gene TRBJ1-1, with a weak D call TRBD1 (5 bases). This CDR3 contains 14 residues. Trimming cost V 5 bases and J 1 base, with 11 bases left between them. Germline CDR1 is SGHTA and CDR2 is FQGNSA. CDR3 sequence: CASSLSGGNTEAFF. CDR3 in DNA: TGTGCCAGCAGCCTCTCTGGGGGGAACACTGAAGCTTTCTTT.

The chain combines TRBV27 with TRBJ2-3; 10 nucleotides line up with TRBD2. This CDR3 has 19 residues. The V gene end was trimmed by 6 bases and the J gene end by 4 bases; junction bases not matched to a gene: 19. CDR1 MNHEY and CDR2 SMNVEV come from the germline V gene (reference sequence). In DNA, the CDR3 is TGTGCCAGCAGAAAACTAGCGGGGAAACACCTCGATAGCCCAGATACGCAGTATTTT. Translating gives CASRKLAGKHLDSPDTQYF.

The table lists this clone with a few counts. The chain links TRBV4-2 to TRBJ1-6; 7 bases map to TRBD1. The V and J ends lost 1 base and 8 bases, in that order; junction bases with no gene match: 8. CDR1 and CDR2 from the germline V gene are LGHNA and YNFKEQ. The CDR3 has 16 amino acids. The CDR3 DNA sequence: TGTGCCAGCAGCCAAGTTGTCCCAGGGGGAGATTCACCCCTCCACTTT. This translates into CASSQVVPGGDSPLHF.

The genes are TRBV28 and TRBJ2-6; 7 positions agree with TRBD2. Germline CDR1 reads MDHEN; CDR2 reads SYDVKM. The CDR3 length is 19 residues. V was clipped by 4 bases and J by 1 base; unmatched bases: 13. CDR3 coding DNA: TGTGCCAGCAGTTCCTCGTTACGTTTGCGGGGGTCTGGGGCCAACGTCCTGACTTTC. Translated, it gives CASSSSLRLRGSGANVLTF.

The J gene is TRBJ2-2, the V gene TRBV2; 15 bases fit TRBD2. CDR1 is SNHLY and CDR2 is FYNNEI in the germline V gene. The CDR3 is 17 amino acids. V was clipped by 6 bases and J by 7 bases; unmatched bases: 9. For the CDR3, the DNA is TGTGCCAGCAGGCGTGGACTAGCGGGGGGGCCGAGCGGGGAGCTGTTTTTT. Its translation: CASRRGLAGGPSGELFF.

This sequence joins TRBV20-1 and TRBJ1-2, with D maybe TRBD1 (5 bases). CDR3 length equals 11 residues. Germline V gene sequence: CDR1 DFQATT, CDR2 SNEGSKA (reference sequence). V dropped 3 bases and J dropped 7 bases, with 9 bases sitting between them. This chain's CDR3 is CSARDKSGYTF. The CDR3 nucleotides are TGCAGTGCTAGGGACAAAAGTGGCTACACCTTC.

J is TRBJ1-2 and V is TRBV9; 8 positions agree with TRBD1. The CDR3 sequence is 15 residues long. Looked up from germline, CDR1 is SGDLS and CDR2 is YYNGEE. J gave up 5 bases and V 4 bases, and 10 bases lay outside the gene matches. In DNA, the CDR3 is TGTGCCAGCAGCCCAGGACAGGGAAATAGGTATGGCTACACCTTC. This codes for CASSPGQGNRYGYTF.

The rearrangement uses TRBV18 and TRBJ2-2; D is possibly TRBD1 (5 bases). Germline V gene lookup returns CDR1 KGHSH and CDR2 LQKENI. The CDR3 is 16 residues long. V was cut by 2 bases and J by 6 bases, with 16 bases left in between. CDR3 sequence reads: CASSPADNPTAGELFF. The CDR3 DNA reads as TGTGCCAGCTCACCAGCGGACAATCCAACGGCCGGGGAGCTGTTTTTT.

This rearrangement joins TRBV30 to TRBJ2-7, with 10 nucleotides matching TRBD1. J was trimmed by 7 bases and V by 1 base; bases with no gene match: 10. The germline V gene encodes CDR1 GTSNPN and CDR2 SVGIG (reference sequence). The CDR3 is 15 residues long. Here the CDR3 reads CAWSGDRQGAREQYF. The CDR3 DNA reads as TGTGCCTGGAGTGGAGATCGACAGGGGGCAAGAGAGCAGTACTTC.

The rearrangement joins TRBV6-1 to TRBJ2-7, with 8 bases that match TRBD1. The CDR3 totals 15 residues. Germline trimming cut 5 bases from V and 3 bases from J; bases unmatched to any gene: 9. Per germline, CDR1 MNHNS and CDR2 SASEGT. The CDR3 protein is CASSSGGRHYYEQYF. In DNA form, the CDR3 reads TGTGCCAGCAGTTCAGGGGGCAGACACTACTACGAGCAGTACTTC.

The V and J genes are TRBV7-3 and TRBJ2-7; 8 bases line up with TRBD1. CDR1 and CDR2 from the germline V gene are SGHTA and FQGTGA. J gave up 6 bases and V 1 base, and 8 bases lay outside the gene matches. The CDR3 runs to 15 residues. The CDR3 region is CASSLNGRGQSEQYF. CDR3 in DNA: TGTGCCAGCAGCTTAAATGGCAGGGGGCAATCCGAGCAGTACTTC. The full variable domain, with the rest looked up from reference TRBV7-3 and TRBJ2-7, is GAGVSQTPSNKVTEKGKYVELRCDPISGHTALYWYRQSLGQGPEFLIYFQGTGAADDSGLPNDRFFAVRPEGSVSTLKIQRTERGDSAVYLCASSLNGRGQSEQYFGPGTRLTVT.

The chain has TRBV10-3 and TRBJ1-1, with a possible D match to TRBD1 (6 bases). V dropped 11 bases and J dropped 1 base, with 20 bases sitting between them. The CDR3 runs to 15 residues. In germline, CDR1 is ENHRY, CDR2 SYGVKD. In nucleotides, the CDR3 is TGTGCCGTCACAGGGACTTCTTCTCAGAACACTGAAGCTTTCTTT. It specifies CAVTGTSSQNTEAFF.

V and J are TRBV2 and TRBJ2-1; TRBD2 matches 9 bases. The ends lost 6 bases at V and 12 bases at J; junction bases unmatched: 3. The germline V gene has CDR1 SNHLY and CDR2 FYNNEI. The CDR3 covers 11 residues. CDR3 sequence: CASSELAGQFF. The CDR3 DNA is TGTGCCAGCAGCGAACTAGCGGGGCAGTTCTTC.

In nucleotides, the CDR3 is TGTGCCACCAACCCAGGGGGCGAAGGAGGCACTGAAGCTTTCTTT. This codes for CATNPGGEGGTEAFF. The chain couples TRBV27 to TRBJ1-1; 8 bases line up with TRBD1. CDR1 is MNHEY and CDR2 is SMNVEV in the germline V gene (reference sequence). Germline trimming cut 10 bases from V and 4 bases from J; bases unmatched to any gene: 14. The CDR3 contains 15 residues.